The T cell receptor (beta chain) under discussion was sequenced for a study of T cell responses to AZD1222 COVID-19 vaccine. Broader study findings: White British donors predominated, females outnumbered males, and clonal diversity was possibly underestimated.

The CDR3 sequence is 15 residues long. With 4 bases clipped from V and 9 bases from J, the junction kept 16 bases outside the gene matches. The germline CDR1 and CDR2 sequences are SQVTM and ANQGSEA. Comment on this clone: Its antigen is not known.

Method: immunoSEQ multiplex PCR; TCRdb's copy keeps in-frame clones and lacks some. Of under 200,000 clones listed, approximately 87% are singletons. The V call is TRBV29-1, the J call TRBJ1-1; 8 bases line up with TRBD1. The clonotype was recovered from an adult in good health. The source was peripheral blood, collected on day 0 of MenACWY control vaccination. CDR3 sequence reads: CSVAPGGQGGAQAFF. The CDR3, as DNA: TGCAGCGTTGCCCCCGGAGGACAGGGAGGTGCCCAAGCTTTCTTT.